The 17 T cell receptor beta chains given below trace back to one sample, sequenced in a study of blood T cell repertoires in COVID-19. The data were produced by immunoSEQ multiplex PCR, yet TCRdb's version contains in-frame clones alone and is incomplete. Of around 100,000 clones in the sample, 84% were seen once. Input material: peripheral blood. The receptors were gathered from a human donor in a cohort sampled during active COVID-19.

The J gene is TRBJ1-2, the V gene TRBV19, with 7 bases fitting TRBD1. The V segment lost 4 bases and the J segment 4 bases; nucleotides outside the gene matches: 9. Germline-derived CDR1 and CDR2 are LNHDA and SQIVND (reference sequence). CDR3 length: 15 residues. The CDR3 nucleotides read TGTGCCAGTAGTAGTACAGGGGCCGCTGGCTATGGCTACACCTTC. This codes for CASSSTGAAGYGYTF.

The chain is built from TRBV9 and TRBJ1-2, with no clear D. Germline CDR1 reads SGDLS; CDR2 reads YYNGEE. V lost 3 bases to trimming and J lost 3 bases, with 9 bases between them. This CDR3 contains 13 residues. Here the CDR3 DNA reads TGTGCCAGCAGCGCGCGATTGGACTATGGCTACACCTTC. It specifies CASSARLDYGYTF. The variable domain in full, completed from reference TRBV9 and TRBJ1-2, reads DSGVTQTPKHLITATGQRVTLRCSPRSGDLSVYWYQQSLDQGLQFLIQYYNGEERAKGNILERFSAQQFPDLHSELNLSSLELGDSALYFCASSARLDYGYTFGSGTRLTVV.

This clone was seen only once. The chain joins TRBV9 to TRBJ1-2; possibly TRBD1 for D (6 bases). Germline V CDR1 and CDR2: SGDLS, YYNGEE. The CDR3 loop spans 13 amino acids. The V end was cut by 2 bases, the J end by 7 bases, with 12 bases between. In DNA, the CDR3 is TGTGCCAGCAGCGTCACGGGGGGCAGTGGCTACACCTTC. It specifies CASSVTGGSGYTF.

The CDR3 reads CASSENRVPNEQFF. CDR3 nucleotides: TGTGCCAGCAGTGAAAACAGGGTTCCCAATGAGCAGTTCTTC. The chain couples TRBV2 to TRBJ2-1, with a possible D match to TRBD1 (6 bases). This CDR3 comprises 14 residues. V was pared by 2 bases and J by 6 bases, with 11 bases between. CDR1 is SNHLY and CDR2 is FYNNEI in the germline V gene.

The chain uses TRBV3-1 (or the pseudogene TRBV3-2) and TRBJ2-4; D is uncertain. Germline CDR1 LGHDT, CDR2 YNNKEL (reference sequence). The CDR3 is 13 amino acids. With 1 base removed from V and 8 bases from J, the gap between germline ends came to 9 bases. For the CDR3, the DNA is TGTGCCAGCAGCCAAGGCGGTGTTTACATTCAGTACTTC. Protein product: CASSQGGVYIQYF.

Written as DNA, the CDR3 is TGTGCCAGCAGCTTGGGACAGACTGCGTCCTACGAGCAGTACTTC. It codes for CASSLGQTASYEQYF. The chain has TRBV7-8 and TRBJ2-7; TRBD1 matches 7 bases. This CDR3 is built from 15 residues. Germline values: CDR1 SGHVS, CDR2 FQNEAQ. Trimming removed 3 bases from V and 1 base from J; junction bases left unmatched: 6. The whole variable domain, filled in from reference TRBV7-8 and TRBJ2-7, reads GAGVSQSPRYKVAKRGQDVALRCDPISGHVSLFWYQQALGQGPEFLTYFQNEAQLDKSGLPSDRFFAERPEGSVSTLKIQRTQQEDSAVYLCASSLGQTASYEQYFGPGTRLTVT.

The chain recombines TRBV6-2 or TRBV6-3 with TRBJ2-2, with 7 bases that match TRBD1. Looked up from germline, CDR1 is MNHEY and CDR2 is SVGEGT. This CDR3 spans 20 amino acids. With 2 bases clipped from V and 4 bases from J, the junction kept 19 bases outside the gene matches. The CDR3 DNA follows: TGTGCCAGCAGTTACACCCGACGCAGAGGGGGCCCGAACACCACCGGGGAGCTGTTTTTT. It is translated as CASSYTRRRGGPNTTGELFF.

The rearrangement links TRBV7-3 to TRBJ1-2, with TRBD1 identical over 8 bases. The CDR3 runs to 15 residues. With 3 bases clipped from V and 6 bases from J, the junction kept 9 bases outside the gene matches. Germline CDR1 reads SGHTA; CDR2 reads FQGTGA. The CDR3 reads CASSLSGGAADGYTF. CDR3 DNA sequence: TGTGCCAGCAGCTTGTCAGGGGGCGCCGCAGATGGCTACACCTTC. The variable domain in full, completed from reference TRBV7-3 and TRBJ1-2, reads GAGVSQTPSNKVTEKGKYVELRCDPISGHTALYWYRQSLGQGPEFLIYFQGTGAADDSGLPNDRFFAVRPEGSVSTLKIQRTERGDSAVYLCASSLSGGAADGYTFGSGTRLTVV.

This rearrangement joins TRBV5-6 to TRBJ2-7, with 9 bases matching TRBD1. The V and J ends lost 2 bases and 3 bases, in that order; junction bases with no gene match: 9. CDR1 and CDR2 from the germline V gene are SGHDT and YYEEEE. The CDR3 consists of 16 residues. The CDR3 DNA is TGTGCCAGCAGCTTCCGGACAGGGGATGGTTTCTACGAGCAGTACTTC. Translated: CASSFRTGDGFYEQYF.

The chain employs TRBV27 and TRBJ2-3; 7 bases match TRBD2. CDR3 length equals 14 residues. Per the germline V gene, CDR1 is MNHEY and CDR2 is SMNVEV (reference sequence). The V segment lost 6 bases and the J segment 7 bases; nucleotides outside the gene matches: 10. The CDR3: CASSRGRDWYTQYF. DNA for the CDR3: TGTGCCAGCAGCCGGGGGAGGGACTGGTATACGCAGTATTTT.

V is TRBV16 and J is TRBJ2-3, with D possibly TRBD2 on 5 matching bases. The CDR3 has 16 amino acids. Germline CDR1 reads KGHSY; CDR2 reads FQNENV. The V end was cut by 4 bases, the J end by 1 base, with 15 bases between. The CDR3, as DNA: TGTGCCAGCAGCCGATCTTCTGGTAGCGGCACAGATACGCAGTATTTT. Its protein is CASSRSSGSGTDTQYF.

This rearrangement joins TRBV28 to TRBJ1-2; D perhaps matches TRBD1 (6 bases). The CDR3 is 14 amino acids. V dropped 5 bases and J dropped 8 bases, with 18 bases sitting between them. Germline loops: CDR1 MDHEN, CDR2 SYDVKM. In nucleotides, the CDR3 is TGTGCCAGCAGTCCCCCAAAACAGGGTGGAGGCTACACCTTC. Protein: CASSPPKQGGGYTF.

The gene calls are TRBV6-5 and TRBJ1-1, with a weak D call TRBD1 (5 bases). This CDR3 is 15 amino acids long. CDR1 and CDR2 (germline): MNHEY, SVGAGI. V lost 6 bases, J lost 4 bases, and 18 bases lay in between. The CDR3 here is CASRGAGGAPTEAFF. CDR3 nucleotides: TGTGCCAGCAGGGGAGCCGGCGGGGCCCCCACTGAAGCTTTCTTT.

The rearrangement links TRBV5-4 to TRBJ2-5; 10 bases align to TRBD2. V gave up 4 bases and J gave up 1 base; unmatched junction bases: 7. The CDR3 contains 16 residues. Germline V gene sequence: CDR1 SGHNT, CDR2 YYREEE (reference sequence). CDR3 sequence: CASSRVAGGLQETQYF. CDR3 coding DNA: TGTGCCAGCAGCCGCGTAGCGGGGGGCCTCCAAGAGACCCAGTACTTC.

CDR3 sequence reads: CASSYSPSAYEQYF. CDR3 DNA sequence: TGTGCCAGCAGTTATTCACCCTCGGCCTACGAGCAGTACTTC. The V gene is TRBV6-5, the J gene TRBJ2-7; D uncertain. CDR3 length: 14 residues. Germline CDR1 reads MNHEY; CDR2 reads SVGAGI. V was cut by 3 bases and J by 2 bases, with 11 bases left in between.

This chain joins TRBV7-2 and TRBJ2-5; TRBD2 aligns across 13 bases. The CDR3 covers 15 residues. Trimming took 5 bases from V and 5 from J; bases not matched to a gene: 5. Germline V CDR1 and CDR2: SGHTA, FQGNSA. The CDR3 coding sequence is TGTGCCAGCAGCGAGGGACTAGCGGGGACGGAGACCCAGTACTTC. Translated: CASSEGLAGTETQYF.

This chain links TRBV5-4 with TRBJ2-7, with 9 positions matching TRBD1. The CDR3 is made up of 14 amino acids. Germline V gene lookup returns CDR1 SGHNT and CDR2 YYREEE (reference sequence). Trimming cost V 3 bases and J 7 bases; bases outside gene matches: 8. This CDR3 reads CASSSKQGAREQYF. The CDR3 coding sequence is TGTGCCAGCAGCTCGAAACAGGGGGCGCGGGAGCAGTACTTC.